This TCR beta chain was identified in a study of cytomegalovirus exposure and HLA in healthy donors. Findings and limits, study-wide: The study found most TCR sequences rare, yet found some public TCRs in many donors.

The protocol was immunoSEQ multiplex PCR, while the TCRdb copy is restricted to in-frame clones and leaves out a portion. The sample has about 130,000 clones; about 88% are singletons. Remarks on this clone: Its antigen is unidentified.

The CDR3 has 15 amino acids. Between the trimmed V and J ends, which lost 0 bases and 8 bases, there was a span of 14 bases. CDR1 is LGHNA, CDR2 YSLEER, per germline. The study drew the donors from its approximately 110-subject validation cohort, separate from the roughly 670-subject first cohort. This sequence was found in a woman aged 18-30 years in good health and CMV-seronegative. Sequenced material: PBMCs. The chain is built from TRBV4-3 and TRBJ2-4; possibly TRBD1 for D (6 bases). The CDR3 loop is CASSQDTGRSYIQYF. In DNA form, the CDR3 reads TGCGCCAGCAGCCAAGATACAGGGCGGTCATACATTCAGTACTTC.